This T cell receptor beta chain was obtained from a study of Graves' ophthalmopathy and Graves' hyperthyroidism. Study-wide context: Sampling took place at initial diagnosis, with peripheral blood obtained before any treatment.

The authors amplified TCR beta CDR3 regions, and they did so from RNA transcripts for repertoire sequencing. Investigators did first-round RT-PCR with HTBI primers, then second-round multiplex PCR. A single record per CDR3 protein comes from TCRdb applying MiXCR to the multiplex PCR reads. There are fewer than 600,000 distinct CDR3 sequences in the sample; 13% to 15% occur only once, and 8% to 10% lies in the top ten. Study-level findings and limits: Among thyroid clonotypes expanded above 0.001 frequency, most also appeared in blood.

Per the germline V gene, CDR1 is KGHSH and CDR2 is LQKENI. The CDR3 extends over 14 amino acids. V gave up 0 bases and J gave up 2 bases, with 7 bases separating them. This clonotype was recorded a few times. Its antigen is as yet unknown. Disease in donors with ophthalmopathy had moderate-to-severe activity, CAS ≥3, NOSPECS ≥4 and under 3 months' duration. About 10 ml of fresh blood yielded the PBMCs by density gradient. The chain carries TRBV18 and TRBJ2-5; D unclear. Sequenced material: blood. This TCR was sampled from a woman aged 30 to 39 with Graves' ophthalmopathy. The CDR3 here is CASSPPWKQETQYF. DNA for the CDR3: TGTGCCAGCTCACCACCCTGGAAGCAAGAGACCCAGTACTTC.